This T cell receptor beta chain originates from a study of glioma-infiltrating T cells after dendritic cell vaccination. The time point is: after dendritic cell vaccination, including at tumor progression/relapse. Blood PBMC samples: pre-vaccination, two weeks post third vaccination, and at tumor progression. The PCR used 60 V beta and 13 J beta primers. Sequencing was performed with immunoSEQ multiplex PCR; in TCRdb, only in-frame clones are kept and a portion is missing. Here the sample spans about 58,000 clones, roughly 80% being singletons. The specimen was blood, collected after dendritic cell vaccination. The origin of this receptor is a human donor with glioblastoma.

The CDR3 protein is CASSVQAGGPYNEQFF. CDR3 coding DNA: TGTGCCAGCAGCGTACAGGCGGGGGGCCCCTACAATGAGCAGTTCTTC. The chain uses TRBV9 and TRBJ2-1; 8 nucleotides agree with TRBD2. Germline-derived CDR1 and CDR2 are SGDLS and YYNGEE. This CDR3 spans 16 amino acids. After removal of 1 base from V and 2 bases from J, the junction contained 5 bases not matched to a gene.